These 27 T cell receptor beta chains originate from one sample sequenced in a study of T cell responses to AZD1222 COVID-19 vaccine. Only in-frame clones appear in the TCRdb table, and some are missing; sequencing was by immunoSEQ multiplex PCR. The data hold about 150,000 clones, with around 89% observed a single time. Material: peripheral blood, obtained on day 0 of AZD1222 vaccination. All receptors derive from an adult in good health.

CDR3 amino acids: CASSELGGRTSYNEQFF. The CDR3 DNA reads as TGTGCCAGCAGTGAATTAGGCGGGAGGACCTCCTACAATGAGCAGTTCTTC. J is TRBJ2-1 and V is TRBV25-1, with TRBD2 matching 8 bases. This CDR3 comprises 17 residues. V gave up 1 base and J gave up 0 bases; unmatched junction bases: 5. The germline gives CDR1 MGHDK, CDR2 SYGVNS.

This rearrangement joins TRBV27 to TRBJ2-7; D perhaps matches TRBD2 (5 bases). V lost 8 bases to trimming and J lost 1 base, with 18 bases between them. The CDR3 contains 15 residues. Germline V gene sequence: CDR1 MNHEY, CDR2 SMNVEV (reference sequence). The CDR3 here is CASSPLTTASYEQYF. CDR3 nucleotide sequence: TGTGCCAGCTCTCCCCTGACTACTGCTTCCTACGAGCAGTACTTC.

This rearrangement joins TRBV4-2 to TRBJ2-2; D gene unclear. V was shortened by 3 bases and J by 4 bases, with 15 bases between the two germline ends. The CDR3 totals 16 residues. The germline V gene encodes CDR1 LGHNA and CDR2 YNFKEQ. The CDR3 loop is CASSHASVLGTGELFF. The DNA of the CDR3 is TGTGCCAGCAGCCACGCTAGTGTCTTGGGCACCGGGGAGCTGTTTTTT.

The CDR3 coding sequence is TGTGCCAGCAGCTCGCTAGCGGCCGTTTCCGGGGAGCTGTTTTTT. It translates to CASSSLAAVSGELFF. This chain joins TRBV7-9 and TRBJ2-2, with 7 bases aligning to TRBD2. Germline values: CDR1 SEHNR, CDR2 FQNEAQ (reference sequence). The junction had 8 bases not matched to a gene; V was cut back by 4 bases and J by 6 bases. The CDR3 has 15 residues.

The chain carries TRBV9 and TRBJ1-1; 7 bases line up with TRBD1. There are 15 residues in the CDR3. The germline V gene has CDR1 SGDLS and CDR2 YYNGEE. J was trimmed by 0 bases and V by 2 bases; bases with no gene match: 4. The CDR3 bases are TGTGCCAGCAGCGTGGGACAGCAGATGAACACTGAAGCTTTCTTT. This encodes CASSVGQQMNTEAFF.

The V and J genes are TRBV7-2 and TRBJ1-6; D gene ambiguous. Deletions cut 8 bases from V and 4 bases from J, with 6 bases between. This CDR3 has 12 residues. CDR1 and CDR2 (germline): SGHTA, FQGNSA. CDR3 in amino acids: CASAGYNSPLHF. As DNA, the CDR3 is TGTGCCAGCGCCGGTTATAATTCACCCCTCCACTTT. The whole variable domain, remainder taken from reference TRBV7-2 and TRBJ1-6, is GAGVSQSPSNKVTEKGKDVELRCDPISGHTALYWYRQSLGQGLEFLIYFQGNSAPDKSGLPSDRFSAERTGGSVSTLTIQRTQQEDSAVYLCASAGYNSPLHFGNGTRLTVT.

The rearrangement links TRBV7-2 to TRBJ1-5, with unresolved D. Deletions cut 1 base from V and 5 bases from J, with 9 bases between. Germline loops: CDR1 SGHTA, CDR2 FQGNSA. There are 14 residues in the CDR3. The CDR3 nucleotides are TGTGCCAGCAGCTTAGATACACCCGATCAGCCCCAGCATTTT. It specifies CASSLDTPDQPQHF. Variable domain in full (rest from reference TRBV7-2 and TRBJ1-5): GAGVSQSPSNKVTEKGKDVELRCDPISGHTALYWYRQSLGQGLEFLIYFQGNSAPDKSGLPSDRFSAERTGGSVSTLTIQRTQQEDSAVYLCASSLDTPDQPQHFGDGTRLSIL.

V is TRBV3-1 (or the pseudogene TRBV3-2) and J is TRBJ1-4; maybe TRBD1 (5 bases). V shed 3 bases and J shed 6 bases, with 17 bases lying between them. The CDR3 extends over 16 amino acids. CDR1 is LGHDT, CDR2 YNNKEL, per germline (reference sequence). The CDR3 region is CASSQLGRAEDEKLFF. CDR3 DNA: TGTGCCAGCAGCCAGCTCGGCAGGGCGGAGGATGAAAAACTGTTTTTT.

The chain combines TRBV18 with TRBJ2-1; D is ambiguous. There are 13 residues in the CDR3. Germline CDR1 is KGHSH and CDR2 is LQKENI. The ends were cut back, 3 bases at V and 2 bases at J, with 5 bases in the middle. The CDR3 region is CASSPLAYNEQFF. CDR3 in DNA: TGTGCCAGCTCACCCCTAGCCTACAATGAGCAGTTCTTC.

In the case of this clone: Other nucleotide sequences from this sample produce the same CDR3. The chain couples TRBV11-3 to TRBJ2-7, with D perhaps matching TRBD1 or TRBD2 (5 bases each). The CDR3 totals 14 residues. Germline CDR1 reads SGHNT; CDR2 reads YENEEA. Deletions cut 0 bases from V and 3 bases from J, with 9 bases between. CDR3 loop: CASSLEGPSYEQYF. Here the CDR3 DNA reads TGTGCCAGCAGCTTAGAGGGACCGAGCTACGAGCAGTACTTC.

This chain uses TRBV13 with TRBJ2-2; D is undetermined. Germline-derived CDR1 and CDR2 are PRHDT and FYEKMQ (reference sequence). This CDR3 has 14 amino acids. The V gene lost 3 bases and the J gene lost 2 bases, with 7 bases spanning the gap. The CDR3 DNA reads TGTGCCAGCAGCTTCGATAGAAACACCGGGGAGCTGTTTTTT. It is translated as CASSFDRNTGELFF.

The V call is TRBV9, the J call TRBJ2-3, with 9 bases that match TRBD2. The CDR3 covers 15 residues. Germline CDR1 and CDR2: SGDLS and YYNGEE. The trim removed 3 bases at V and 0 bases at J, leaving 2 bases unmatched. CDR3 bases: TGTGCCAGCAGCGATAGCGGGAGTAGCACAGATACGCAGTATTTT. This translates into CASSDSGSSTDTQYF.

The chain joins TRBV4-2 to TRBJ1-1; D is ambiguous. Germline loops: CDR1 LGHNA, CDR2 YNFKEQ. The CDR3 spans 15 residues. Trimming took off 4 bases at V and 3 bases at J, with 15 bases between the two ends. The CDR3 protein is CASSREFSRDTEAFF. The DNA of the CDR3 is TGTGCCAGCAGCCGAGAATTCAGCCGGGACACTGAAGCTTTCTTT.

The CDR3 nucleotides are TGTGCCAGCAGCCCGGGGACAGGGGGTCTCTACGAGCAGTACTTC. It is translated as CASSPGTGGLYEQYF. The chain couples TRBV7-8 to TRBJ2-7; 11 bases line up with TRBD1. The germline V gene encodes CDR1 SGHVS and CDR2 FQNEAQ. V was pared by 5 bases and J by 3 bases, with 6 bases of the junction left unmatched. This CDR3 comprises 15 residues.

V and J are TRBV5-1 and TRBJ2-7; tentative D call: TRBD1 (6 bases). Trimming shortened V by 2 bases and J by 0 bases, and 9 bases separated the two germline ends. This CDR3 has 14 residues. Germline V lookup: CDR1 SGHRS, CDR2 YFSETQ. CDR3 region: CASSLDRRSYEQYF. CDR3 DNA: TGCGCCAGCAGCTTAGACAGGCGCTCCTACGAGCAGTACTTC.

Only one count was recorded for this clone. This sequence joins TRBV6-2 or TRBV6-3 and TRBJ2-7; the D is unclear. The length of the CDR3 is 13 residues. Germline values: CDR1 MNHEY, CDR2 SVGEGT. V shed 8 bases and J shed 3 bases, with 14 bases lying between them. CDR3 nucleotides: TGTGCCAGCCGCCTGGGCGACCTCTACGAGCAGTACTTC. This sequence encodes CASRLGDLYEQYF.

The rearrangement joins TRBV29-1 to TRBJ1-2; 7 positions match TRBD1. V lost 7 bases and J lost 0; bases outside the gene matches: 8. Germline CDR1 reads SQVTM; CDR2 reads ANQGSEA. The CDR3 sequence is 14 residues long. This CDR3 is CSGSVTGSNYGYTF. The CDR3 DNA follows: TGCAGCGGATCAGTGACAGGGTCTAACTATGGCTACACCTTC.

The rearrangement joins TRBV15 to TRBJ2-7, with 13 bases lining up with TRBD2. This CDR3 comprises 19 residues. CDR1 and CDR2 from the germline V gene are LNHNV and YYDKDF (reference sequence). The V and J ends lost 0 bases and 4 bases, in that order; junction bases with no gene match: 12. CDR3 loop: CATSRDYPLETSGRYEQYF. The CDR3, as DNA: TGTGCCACCAGCAGAGATTACCCCCTCGAGACTAGCGGGAGGTACGAGCAGTACTTC.

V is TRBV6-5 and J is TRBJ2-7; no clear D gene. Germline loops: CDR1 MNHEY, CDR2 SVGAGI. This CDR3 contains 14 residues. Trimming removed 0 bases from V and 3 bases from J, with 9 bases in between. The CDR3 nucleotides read TGTGCCAGCAGTTACTCGAATAGGGACTACGAGCAGTACTTC. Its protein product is CASSYSNRDYEQYF.

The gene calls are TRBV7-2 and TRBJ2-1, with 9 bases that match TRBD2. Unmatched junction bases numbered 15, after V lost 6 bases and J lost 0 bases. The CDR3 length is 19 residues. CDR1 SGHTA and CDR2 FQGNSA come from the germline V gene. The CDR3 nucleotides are TGTGCCAGCAGAGGAGCGGGGGCGGGAGGGAGGAGCTCCTACAATGAGCAGTTCTTC. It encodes CASRGAGAGGRSSYNEQFF.

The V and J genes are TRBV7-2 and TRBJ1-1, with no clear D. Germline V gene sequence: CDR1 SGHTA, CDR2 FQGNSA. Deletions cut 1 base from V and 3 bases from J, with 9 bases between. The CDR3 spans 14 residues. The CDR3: CASSLERRDTEAFF. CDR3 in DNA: TGTGCCAGCAGCTTAGAGCGCCGGGACACTGAAGCTTTCTTT.

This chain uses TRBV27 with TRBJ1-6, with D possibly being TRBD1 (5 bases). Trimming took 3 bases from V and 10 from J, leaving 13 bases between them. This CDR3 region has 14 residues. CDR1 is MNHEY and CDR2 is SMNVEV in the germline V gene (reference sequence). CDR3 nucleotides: TGTGCCAGCAGTTTCCAGGGAGAAGGGTCACCCCTCCACTTT. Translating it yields CASSFQGEGSPLHF.

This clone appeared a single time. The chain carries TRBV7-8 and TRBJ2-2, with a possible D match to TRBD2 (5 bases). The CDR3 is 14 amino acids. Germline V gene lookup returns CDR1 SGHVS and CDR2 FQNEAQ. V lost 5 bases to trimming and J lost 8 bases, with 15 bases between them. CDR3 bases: TGTGCCAGCAGCGTTCGGACTCCCGAGGGGGAGCTGTTTTTT. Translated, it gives CASSVRTPEGELFF. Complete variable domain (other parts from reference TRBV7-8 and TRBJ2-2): GAGVSQSPRYKVAKRGQDVALRCDPISGHVSLFWYQQALGQGPEFLTYFQNEAQLDKSGLPSDRFFAERPEGSVSTLKIQRTQQEDSAVYLCASSVRTPEGELFFGEGSRLTVL.

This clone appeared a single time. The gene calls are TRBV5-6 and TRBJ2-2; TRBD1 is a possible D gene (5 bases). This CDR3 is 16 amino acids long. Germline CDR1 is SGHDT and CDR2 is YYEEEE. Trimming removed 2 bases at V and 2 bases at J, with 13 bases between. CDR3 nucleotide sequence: TGTGCCAGCAGCTTCAGAACTGGGGCAAACACCGGGGAGCTGTTTTTT. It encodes CASSFRTGANTGELFF.

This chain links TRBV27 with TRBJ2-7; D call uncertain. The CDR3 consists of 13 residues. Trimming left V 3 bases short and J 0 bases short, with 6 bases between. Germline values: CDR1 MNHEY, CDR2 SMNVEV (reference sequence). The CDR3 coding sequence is TGTGCCAGCAGTTTGATCGCCTCCTACGAGCAGTACTTC. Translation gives CASSLIASYEQYF.

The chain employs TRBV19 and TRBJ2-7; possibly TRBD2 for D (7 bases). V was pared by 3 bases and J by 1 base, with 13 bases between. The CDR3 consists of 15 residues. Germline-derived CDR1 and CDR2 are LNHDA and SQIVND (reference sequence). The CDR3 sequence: CASSMEAGQSYEQYF. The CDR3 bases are TGTGCCAGTAGTATGGAAGCGGGACAATCCTACGAGCAGTACTTC.

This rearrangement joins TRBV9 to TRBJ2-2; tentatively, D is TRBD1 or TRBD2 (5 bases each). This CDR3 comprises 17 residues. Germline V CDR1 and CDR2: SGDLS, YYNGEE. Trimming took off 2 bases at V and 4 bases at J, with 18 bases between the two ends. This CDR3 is CASSVTARAGSTGELFF. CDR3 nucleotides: TGTGCCAGCAGCGTGACGGCGCGGGCAGGGAGCACCGGGGAGCTGTTTTTT.